The 10 T cell receptor beta chains below were found in one sample sequenced in a study of control samples from healthy donors and cancer patients. This table comes from immunoSEQ multiplex PCR, and its TCRdb copy is limited to in-frame clones, with some not included. The sample records approximately 90,000 clones, around four fifths being singletons. The material sequenced was blood. The receptor source for this set is a man aged 30-40 years in good health.

The rearrangement joins TRBV29-1 to TRBJ1-2; possible D gene TRBD1, 6 bases. Germline-derived CDR1 and CDR2 are SQVTM and ANQGSEA. V was pared by 7 bases and J by 2 bases, with 11 bases between. The CDR3 has 12 residues. CDR3 loop: CSGVTGNYGYTF. CDR3 nucleotide sequence: TGCAGCGGAGTAACAGGGAACTATGGCTACACCTTC. Complete variable domain (other parts from reference TRBV29-1 and TRBJ1-2): SAVISQKPSRDICQRGTSLTIQCQVDSQVTMMFWYRQQPGQSLTLIATANQGSEATYESGFVIDKFPISRPNLTFSTLTVSNMSPEDSSIYLCSGVTGNYGYTFGSGTRLTVV.

CDR3 bases: TGTGCCAGCAGTCGGACAGGGTGGAATCAGCCCCAGCATTTT. It encodes CASSRTGWNQPQHF. The rearrangement links TRBV6-5 to TRBJ1-5; 8 bases are a match to TRBD1. Germline V gene lookup returns CDR1 MNHEY and CDR2 SVGAGI. The CDR3 totals 14 residues. Trimming removed 5 bases from V and 4 bases from J; junction bases left unmatched: 4.

The V gene is TRBV19, the J gene TRBJ1-5; D call uncertain. V lost 7 bases and J lost 2, with 9 bases in between. In germline, CDR1 is LNHDA, CDR2 SQIVND (reference sequence). CDR3 length: 13 amino acids. The CDR3 is CASTGSGNQPQHF. CDR3 in DNA: TGTGCCAGTACTGGGTCAGGCAATCAGCCCCAGCATTTT. The whole variable domain, filled in from reference TRBV19 and TRBJ1-5, reads DGGITQSPKYLFRKEGQNVTLSCEQNLNHDAMYWYRQDPGQGLRLIYYSQIVNDFQKGDIAEGYSVSREKKESFPLTVTSAQKNPTAFYLCASTGSGNQPQHFGDGTRLSIL.

The chain has TRBV10-3 and TRBJ2-3; TRBD2 agrees at 11 bases. Per the germline V gene, CDR1 is ENHRY and CDR2 is SYGVKD. The CDR3 length is 15 residues. V was clipped by 6 bases and J by 5 bases; unmatched bases: 7. The CDR3 spells CAISPLAGAGDTQYF. The CDR3 DNA reads TGTGCCATCAGCCCACTAGCGGGGGCCGGAGATACGCAGTATTTT.

The chain has TRBV12-3 or TRBV12-4 and TRBJ1-4, with D uncertain. V lost 6 bases to trimming and J lost 8 bases, with 13 bases between them. The CDR3 is 13 residues long. The CDR3 DNA follows: TGTGCCAGCAGCTTCATGATGTCGGAAAAACTGTTTTTT. Protein sequence: CASSFMMSEKLFF.

This chain connects TRBV5-5 to TRBJ1-2; 7 bases are shared with TRBD1. The CDR3 length is 13 residues. Germline V lookup: CDR1 SGHKS, CDR2 YYEKEE (reference sequence). V lost 2 bases to trimming and J lost 8 bases; unmatched junction nucleotides: 6. This CDR3 is CASSFTGVVGYTF. Here the CDR3 DNA reads TGTGCCAGCAGCTTTACAGGGGTAGTGGGCTACACCTTC.

V is TRBV27 and J is TRBJ2-3; D tentatively reads TRBD1 or TRBD2 (5 bases each). The V gene's germline CDR1 is MNHEY and CDR2 SMNVEV (reference sequence). The CDR3 is 13 residues long. Trimming took 7 bases from V and 2 from J, leaving 10 bases between them. The CDR3 protein is CASNRGTTDTQYF. The CDR3 region has the DNA TGTGCCAGCAATAGAGGGACCACAGATACGCAGTATTTT.

V gene TRBV7-2 combines with J gene TRBJ1-6; D gene unclear. Between the trimmed V and J ends, which lost 0 bases and 10 bases, there was a span of 7 bases. The CDR3 extends over 13 amino acids. From germline, CDR1 is SGHTA and CDR2 FQGNSA. CDR3 coding DNA: TGTGCCAGCAGCTTAGCGACACGCTCACCCCTCCACTTT. Translating it yields CASSLATRSPLHF.

The chain couples TRBV18 to TRBJ2-6; the D gene is possibly TRBD1 (6 bases). Germline CDR1 is KGHSH and CDR2 is LQKENI. V lost 3 bases to trimming and J lost 0 bases, with 15 bases between them. The CDR3 sequence is 18 residues long. DNA of the CDR3: TGTGCCAGCTCACCGATGAGACAGGCCCACTCTGGGGCCAACGTCCTGACTTTC. Its translation is CASSPMRQAHSGANVLTF.

The V and J genes are TRBV11-2 and TRBJ2-1; 11 nucleotides agree with TRBD1. CDR1 is SGHAT, CDR2 FQNNGV, per germline. CDR3 size: 14 residues. Trimming took 4 bases from V and 10 from J; bases not matched to a gene: 6. The CDR3 spells CASSSWTGGNEQFF. DNA of the CDR3: TGTGCCAGCAGCTCCTGGACAGGGGGCAACGAGCAGTTCTTC.